This T cell receptor (beta chain) derives from a study of T cells in Graves' hyperthyroidism and ophthalmopathy. This clonotype was seen a handful of times. Antigen specificity is unknown. Trimming pared 3 bases from V and 5 bases from J, leaving 11 bases between. Germline V CDR1 and CDR2: SQVTM, ANQGSEA. The CDR3 consists of 12 residues. There were TCR beta CDR3 regions amplified from RNA transcripts. Using the HTBI primer set, a first-round RT-PCR was run on the TCR CDR3. TCRdb ran MiXCR on the multiplex PCR reads and lists one entry per CDR3 protein. The sample holds 250,000 to 300,000 distinct CDR3 sequences, less than 15% seen once. Criteria for exclusion of patients were uncontrolled infection, other autoimmune disease, pregnancy or lactation. Clinical symptoms, serum thyroxine, TRAb, thyroid ultrasound and orbital computed tomography established diagnosis. Overall study findings and caveats: Blood shared most expanded thyroid clonotypes above 0.001. Model-based prediction identified ophthalmopathy a median 6.5 months prior to its onset.

The chain employs TRBV29-1 and TRBJ2-7; the D gene could be TRBD1 or TRBD2 (5 bases each). The TCR was taken from a woman between 35 and 50 years old with Graves' hyperthyroidism that later progressed to Graves' ophthalmopathy. The specimen sequenced was blood. The CDR3 DNA reads as TGCAGCGTTGATTTCGGGGCGCACGAGCAGTACTTC. Translation: CSVDFGAHEQYF.